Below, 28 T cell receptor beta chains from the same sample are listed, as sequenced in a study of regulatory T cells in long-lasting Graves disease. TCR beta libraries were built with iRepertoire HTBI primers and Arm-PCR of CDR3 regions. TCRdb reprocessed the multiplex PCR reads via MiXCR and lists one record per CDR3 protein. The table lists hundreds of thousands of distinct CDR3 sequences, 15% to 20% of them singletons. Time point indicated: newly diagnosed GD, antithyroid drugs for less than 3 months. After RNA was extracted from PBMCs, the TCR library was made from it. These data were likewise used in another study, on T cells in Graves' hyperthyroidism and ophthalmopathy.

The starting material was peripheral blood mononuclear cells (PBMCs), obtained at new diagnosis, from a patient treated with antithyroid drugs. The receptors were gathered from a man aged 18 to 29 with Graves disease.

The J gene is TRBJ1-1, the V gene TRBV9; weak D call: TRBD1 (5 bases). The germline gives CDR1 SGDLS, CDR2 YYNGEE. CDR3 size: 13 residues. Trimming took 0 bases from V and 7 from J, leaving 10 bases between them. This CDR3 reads CASSVEQGGEAFF. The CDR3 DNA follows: TGTGCCAGCAGCGTAGAGCAGGGAGGTGAAGCTTTCTTT.

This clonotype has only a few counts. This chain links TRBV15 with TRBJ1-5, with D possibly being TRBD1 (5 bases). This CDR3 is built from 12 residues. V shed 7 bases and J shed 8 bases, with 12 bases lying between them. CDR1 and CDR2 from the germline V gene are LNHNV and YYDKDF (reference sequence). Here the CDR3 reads CATTRGDEPQHF. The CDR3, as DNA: TGTGCCACCACAAGAGGGGATGAGCCCCAGCATTTT. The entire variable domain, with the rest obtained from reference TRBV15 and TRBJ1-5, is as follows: DAMVIQNPRYQVTQFGKPVTLSCSQTLNHNVMYWYQQKSSQAPKLLFHYYDKDFNNEADTPDNFQSRRPNTSFCFLDIRSPGLGDTAMYLCATTRGDEPQHFGDGTRLSIL.

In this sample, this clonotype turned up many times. The CDR3 DNA follows: TGTGCCTGGAGAGGGACTAGCGGGAGGGACAGCTCCTACAATGAGCAGTTCTTC. It encodes CAWRGTSGRDSSYNEQFF. The chain is built from TRBV30 and TRBJ2-1; 16 bases are shared with TRBD2. The V gene's germline CDR1 is GTSNPN and CDR2 SVGIG (reference sequence). This CDR3 is built from 18 residues. Losses at the gene ends were 3 bases for V and 0 bases for J; bases not matched to a gene: 5.

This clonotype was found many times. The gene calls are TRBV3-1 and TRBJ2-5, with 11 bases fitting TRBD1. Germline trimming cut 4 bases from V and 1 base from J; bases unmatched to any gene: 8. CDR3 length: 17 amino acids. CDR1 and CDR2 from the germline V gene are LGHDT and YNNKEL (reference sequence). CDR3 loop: CASSLDRTGGPQETQYF. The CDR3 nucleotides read TGTGCCAGCAGCCTCGACCGGACAGGGGGCCCCCAAGAGACCCAGTACTTC.

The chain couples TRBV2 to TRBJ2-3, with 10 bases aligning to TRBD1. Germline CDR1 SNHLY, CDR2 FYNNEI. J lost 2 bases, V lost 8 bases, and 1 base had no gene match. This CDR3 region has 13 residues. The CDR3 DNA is TGTGCCAGCCGACAGGGGGCCACAGATACGCAGTATTTT. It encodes CASRQGATDTQYF.

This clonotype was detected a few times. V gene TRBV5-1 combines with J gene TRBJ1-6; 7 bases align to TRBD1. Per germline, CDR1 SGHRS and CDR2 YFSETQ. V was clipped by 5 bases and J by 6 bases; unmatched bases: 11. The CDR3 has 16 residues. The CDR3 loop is CASRSSTGPGNSPLHF. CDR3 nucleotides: TGCGCCAGCAGATCGTCGACAGGGCCTGGTAATTCACCCCTCCACTTT.

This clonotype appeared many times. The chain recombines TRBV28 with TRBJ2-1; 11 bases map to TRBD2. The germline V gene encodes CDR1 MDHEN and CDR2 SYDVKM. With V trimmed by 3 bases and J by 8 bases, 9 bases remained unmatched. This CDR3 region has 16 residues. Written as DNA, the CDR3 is TGTGCCAGCAGTTTCTTTAGCGGGAGGGCCCTCGATGAGCAGTTCTTC. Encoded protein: CASSFFSGRALDEQFF.

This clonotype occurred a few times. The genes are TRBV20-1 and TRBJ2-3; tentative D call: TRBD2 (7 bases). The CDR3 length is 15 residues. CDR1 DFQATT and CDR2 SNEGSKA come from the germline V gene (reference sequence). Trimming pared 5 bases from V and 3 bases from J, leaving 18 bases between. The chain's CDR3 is CSARRGAGVTDTQYF. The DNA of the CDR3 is TGCAGTGCTCGCCGGGGGGCAGGGGTAACAGATACGCAGTATTTT.

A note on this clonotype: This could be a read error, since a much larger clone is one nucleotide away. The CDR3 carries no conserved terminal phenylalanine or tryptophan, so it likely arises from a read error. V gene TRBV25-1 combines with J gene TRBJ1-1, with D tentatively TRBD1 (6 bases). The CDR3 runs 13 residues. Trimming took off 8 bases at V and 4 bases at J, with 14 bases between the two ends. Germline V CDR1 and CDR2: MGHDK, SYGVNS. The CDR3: CASGLTGGTEAFS. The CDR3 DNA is TGTGCCAGCGGTTTGACAGGAGGCACTGAAGCTTTCTCT.

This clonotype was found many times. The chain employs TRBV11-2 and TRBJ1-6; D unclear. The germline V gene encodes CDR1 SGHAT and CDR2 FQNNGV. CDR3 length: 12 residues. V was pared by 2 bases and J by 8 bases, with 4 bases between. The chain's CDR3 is CASSLYDSPLHF. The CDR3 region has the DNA TGTGCCAGCAGCTTATATGATTCACCCCTCCACTTT.

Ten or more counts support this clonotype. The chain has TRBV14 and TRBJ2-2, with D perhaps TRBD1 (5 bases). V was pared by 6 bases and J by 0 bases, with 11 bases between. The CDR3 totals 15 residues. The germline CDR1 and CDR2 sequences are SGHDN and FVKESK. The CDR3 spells CASSPQVSNTGELFF. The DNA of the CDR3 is TGTGCCAGCAGTCCACAGGTTTCGAACACCGGGGAGCTGTTTTTT.

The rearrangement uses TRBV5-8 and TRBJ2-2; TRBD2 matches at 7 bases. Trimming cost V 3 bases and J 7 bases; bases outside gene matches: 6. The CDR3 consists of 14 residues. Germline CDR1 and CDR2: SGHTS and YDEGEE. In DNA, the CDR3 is TGTGCCAGCAGCTCGCGGGAGCAGGTCGGGGAGCTGTTTTTT. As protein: CASSSREQVGELFF.

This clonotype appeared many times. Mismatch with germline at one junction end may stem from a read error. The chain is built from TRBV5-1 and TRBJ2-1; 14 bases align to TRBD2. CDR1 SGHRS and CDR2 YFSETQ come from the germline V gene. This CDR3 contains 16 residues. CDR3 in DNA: TGTGCCAGCAGCCCCGGGACTAGCGGGAGTCGAAATGAGCAGTTCTTC. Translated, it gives CASSPGTSGSRNEQFF.

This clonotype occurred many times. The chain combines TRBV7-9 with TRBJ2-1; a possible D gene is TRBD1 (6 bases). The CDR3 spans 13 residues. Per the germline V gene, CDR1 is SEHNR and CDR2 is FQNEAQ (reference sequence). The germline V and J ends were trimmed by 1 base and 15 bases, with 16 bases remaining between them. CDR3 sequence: CASSLGTAPSGFF. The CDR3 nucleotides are TGTGCCAGCAGCTTAGGGACAGCCCCTTCCGGGTTCTTC.

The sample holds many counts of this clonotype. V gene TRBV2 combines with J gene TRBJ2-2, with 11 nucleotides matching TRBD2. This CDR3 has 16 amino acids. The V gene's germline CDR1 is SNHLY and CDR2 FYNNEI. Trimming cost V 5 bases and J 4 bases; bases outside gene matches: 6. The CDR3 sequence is CASSPRLAGLTGELFF. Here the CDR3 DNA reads TGTGCCAGCAGTCCCAGACTAGCGGGACTCACCGGGGAGCTGTTTTTT. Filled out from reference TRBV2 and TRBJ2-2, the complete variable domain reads EPEVTQTPSHQVTQMGQEVILRCVPISNHLYFYWYRQILGQKVEFLVSFYNNEISEKSEIFDDQFSVERPDGSNFTLKIRSTKLEDSAMYFCASSPRLAGLTGELFFGEGSRLTVL.

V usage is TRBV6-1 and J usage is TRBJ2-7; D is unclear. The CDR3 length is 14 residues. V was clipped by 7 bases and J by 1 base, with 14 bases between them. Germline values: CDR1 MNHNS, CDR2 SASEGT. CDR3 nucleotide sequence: TGTGCCAGCACCAGGACGGATTCGTCCTACGAGCAGTACTTC. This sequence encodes CASTRTDSSYEQYF.

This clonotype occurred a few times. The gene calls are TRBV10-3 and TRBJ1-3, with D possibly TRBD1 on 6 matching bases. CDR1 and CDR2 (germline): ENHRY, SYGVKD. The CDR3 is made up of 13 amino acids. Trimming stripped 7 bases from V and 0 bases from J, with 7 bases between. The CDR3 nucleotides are TGTGCCATCATGGACAGCTCTGGAAACACCATATATTTT. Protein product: CAIMDSSGNTIYF.

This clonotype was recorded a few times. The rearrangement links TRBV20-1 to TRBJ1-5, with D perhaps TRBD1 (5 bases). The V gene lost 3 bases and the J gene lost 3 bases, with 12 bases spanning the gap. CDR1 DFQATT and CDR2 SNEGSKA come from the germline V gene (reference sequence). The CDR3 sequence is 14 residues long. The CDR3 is CSASKGAVNQPQHF. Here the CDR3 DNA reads TGCAGTGCTAGTAAAGGGGCGGTCAATCAGCCCCAGCATTTT.

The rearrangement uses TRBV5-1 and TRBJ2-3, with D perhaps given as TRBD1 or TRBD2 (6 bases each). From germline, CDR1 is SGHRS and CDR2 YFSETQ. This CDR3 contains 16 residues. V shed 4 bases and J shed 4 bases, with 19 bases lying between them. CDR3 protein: CASSPSTGPGADTQYF. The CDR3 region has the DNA TGCGCCAGCAGCCCATCGACAGGTCCGGGGGCAGATACGCAGTATTTT. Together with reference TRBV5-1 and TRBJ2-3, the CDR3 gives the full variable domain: KAGVTQTPRYLIKTRGQQVTLSCSPISGHRSVSWYQQTPGQGLQFLFEYFSETQRNKGNFPGRFSGRQFSNSRSEMNVSTLELGDSALYLCASSPSTGPGADTQYFGPGTRLTVL.

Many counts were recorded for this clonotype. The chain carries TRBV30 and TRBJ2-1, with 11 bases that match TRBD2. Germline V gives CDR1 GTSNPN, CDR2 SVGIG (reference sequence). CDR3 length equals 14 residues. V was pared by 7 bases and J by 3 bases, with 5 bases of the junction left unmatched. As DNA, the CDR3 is TGTGCCTACTCTCTAGCGGGAGGCTACAATGAGCAGTTCTTC. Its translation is CAYSLAGGYNEQFF.

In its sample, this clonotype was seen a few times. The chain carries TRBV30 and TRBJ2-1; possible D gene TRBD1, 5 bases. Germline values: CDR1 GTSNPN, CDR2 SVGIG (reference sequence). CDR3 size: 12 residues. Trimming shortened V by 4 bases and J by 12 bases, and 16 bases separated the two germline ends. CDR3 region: CAWMEGVAGQFF. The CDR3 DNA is TGTGCCTGGATGGAAGGGGTAGCAGGGCAGTTCTTC.

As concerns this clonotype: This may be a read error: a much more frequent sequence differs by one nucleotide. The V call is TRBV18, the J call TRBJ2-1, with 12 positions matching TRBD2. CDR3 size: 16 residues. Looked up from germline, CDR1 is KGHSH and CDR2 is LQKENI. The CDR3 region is CASSPVFLAGGDERFF. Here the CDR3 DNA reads TGTGCCAGCTCACCAGTGTTCCTAGCGGGAGGGGATGAGCGGTTCTTC. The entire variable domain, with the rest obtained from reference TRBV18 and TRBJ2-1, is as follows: NAGVMQNPRHLVRRRGQEARLRCSPMKGHSHVYWYRQLPEEGLKFMVYLQKENIIDESGMPKERFSAEFPKEGPSILRIQQVVRGDSAAYFCASSPVFLAGGDERFFGPGTRLTVL.

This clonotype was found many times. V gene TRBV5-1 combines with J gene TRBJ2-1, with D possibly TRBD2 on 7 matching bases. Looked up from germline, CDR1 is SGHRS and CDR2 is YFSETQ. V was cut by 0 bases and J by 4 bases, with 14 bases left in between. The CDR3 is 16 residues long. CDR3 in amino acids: CASSLEVRGGYNEQFF. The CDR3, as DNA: TGCGCCAGCAGCTTGGAGGTCAGGGGAGGGTACAATGAGCAGTTCTTC.

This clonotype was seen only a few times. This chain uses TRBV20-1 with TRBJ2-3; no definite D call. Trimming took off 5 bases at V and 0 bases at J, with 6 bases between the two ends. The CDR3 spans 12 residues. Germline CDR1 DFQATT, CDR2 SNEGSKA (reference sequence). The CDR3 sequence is CSAPVSTDTQYF. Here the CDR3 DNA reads TGCAGTGCTCCGGTTAGCACAGATACGCAGTATTTT.

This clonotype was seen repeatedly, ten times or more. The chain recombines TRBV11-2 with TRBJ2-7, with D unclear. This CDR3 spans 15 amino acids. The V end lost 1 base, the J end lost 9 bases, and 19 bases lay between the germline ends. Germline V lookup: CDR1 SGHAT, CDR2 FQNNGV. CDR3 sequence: CASSLAKATARPQYF. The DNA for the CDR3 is TGTGCCAGCAGCTTAGCAAAAGCAACGGCTCGTCCGCAGTACTTC.

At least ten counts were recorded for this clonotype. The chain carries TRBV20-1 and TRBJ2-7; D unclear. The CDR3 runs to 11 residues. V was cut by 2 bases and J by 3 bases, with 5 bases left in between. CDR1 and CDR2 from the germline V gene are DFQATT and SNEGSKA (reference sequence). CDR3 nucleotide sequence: TGCAGTGCTAGACCCGGCTACGAGCAGTACTTC. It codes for CSARPGYEQYF.

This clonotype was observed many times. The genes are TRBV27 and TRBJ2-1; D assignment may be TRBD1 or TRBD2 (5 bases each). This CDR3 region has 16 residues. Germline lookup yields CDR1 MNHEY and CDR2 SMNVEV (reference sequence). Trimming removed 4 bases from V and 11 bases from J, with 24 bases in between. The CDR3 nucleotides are TGTGCCAGCAGTTGGGGACGGTTTCTCGAAGCGGATAAGCAGTTCTTC. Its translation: CASSWGRFLEADKQFF.

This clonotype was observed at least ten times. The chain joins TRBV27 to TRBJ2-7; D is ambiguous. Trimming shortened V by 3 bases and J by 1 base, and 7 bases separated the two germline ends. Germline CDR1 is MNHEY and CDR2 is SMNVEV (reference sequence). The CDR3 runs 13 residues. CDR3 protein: CASSFYPSYEQYF. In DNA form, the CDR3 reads TGTGCCAGCAGTTTTTACCCTTCCTACGAGCAGTACTTC.